One and the same sample provided the 23 T cell receptor beta chains below, sequenced in a study of early T cells in non-severe SARS-CoV-2 infection. From the 5' RACE reads, TCRdb called clonotypes with MiXCR, one entry per CDR3 protein. This sample has roughly 80,000 distinct CDR3 sequences, with more than 13% found just once. The sample consisted of whole blood. Source of these receptors: an adult who was a healthcare worker with PCR-confirmed SARS-CoV-2 infection or an uninfected control (not recorded which).

This chain uses TRBV19 with TRBJ2-5; the D gene is possibly TRBD1 (5 bases). Looked up from germline, CDR1 is LNHDA and CDR2 is SQIVND (reference sequence). The CDR3 has 13 amino acids. The V and J ends lost 3 bases and 4 bases respectively, with 9 bases between them. The CDR3 protein is CASSIDRGETQYF. For the CDR3, the DNA is TGTGCCAGTAGTATCGACAGAGGAGAGACCCAGTACTTC. The complete variable domain, with remaining parts taken from reference TRBV19 and TRBJ2-5, reads DGGITQSPKYLFRKEGQNVTLSCEQNLNHDAMYWYRQDPGQGLRLIYYSQIVNDFQKGDIAEGYSVSREKKESFPLTVTSAQKNPTAFYLCASSIDRGETQYFGPGTRLLVL.

The V and J genes are TRBV2 and TRBJ1-6, with D maybe TRBD1 (5 bases). The germline V gene has CDR1 SNHLY and CDR2 FYNNEI. With 6 bases removed from V and 10 bases from J, the gap between germline ends came to 16 bases. CDR3 length equals 14 residues. The chain's CDR3 is CASRGPGYGSPLHF. CDR3 sequence (DNA): TGTGCCAGCAGGGGTCCAGGGTACGGCTCACCCCTCCACTTT.

The sample holds many counts of this clonotype. This chain joins TRBV27 and TRBJ2-5; no definite D call. V gave up 5 bases and J gave up 4 bases, with 14 bases separating them. The CDR3 runs 14 residues. Per the germline V gene, CDR1 is MNHEY and CDR2 is SMNVEV (reference sequence). The chain's CDR3 is CASSPSGRVETQYF. Here the CDR3 DNA reads TGTGCCAGCAGTCCCTCTGGAAGGGTAGAGACCCAGTACTTC.

The chain joins TRBV30 to TRBJ1-2; D unclear. The CDR3 is 11 amino acids. The germline CDR1 and CDR2 sequences are GTSNPN and SVGIG (reference sequence). V lost 4 bases to trimming and J lost 4 bases, with 7 bases between them. CDR3 sequence: CAWTGSYGYTF. The DNA of the CDR3 is TGTGCCTGGACGGGGAGCTATGGCTACACCTTC. The full variable domain, with the rest looked up from reference TRBV30 and TRBJ1-2, is SQTIHQWPATLVQPVGSPLSLECTVEGTSNPNLYWYRQAAGRGLQLLFYSVGIGQISSEVPQNLSASRPQDRQFILSSKKLLLSDSGFYLCAWTGSYGYTFGSGTRLTVV.

This chain joins TRBV18 and TRBJ2-4; 8 positions agree with TRBD2. The germline V gene has CDR1 KGHSH and CDR2 LQKENI. The length of the CDR3 is 17 residues. Unmatched junction bases numbered 10, after V lost 3 bases and J lost 3 bases. CDR3: CASSPQPAGGIKNIQYF. The CDR3 region has the DNA TGTGCCAGCTCACCTCAGCCGGCGGGGGGCATCAAAAACATTCAGTACTTC.

The genes are TRBV3-1 and TRBJ2-7, with TRBD2 as a possible D gene (5 bases). The CDR3 totals 13 residues. V was trimmed by 7 bases and J by 6 bases, leaving 16 bases between them. CDR1 and CDR2 (germline): LGHDT, YNNKEL (reference sequence). DNA for the CDR3: TGTGCCAGCACCCCCGGGGTTAAAAGCGAGCAGTACTTC. Amino acids: CASTPGVKSEQYF.

This clonotype was counted at least ten times. The V and J genes are TRBV5-4 and TRBJ2-1; possibly TRBD2 for D (6 bases). CDR1 is SGHNT and CDR2 is YYREEE in the germline V gene (reference sequence). CDR3 length: 11 residues. V was cut by 4 bases and J by 7 bases, with 6 bases left in between. The CDR3 sequence is CASSGGNEQFF. In DNA, the CDR3 is TGTGCCAGCAGCGGGGGGAATGAGCAGTTCTTC. Drawing the rest from reference TRBV5-4 and TRBJ2-1, the complete variable domain is ETGVTQSPTHLIKTRGQQVTLRCSSQSGHNTVSWYQQALGQGPQFIFQYYREEENGRGNFPPRFSGLQFPNYSSELNVNALELDDSALYLCASSGGNEQFFGPGTRLTVL.

This clonotype has only a few counts. The chain uses TRBV5-1 and TRBJ1-1; D not certain. The CDR3 runs to 14 residues. V was clipped by 6 bases and J by 1 base, with 13 bases between them. Germline lookup yields CDR1 SGHRS and CDR2 YFSETQ. The CDR3: CASTQGVGNTEAFF. CDR3 nucleotides: TGCGCCAGCACCCAAGGAGTAGGGAACACTGAAGCTTTCTTT.

The chain joins TRBV2 to TRBJ2-3; 7 bases fit TRBD1. With 7 bases clipped from V and 5 bases from J, the junction kept 9 bases outside the gene matches. This CDR3 spans 14 amino acids. In germline, CDR1 is SNHLY, CDR2 FYNNEI. Written as DNA, the CDR3 is TGTGCCAGCATAAGGGGGCCGTGGGAAGATACGCAGTATTTT. Translated, it gives CASIRGPWEDTQYF. Filled out from reference TRBV2 and TRBJ2-3, the complete variable domain reads EPEVTQTPSHQVTQMGQEVILRCVPISNHLYFYWYRQILGQKVEFLVSFYNNEISEKSEIFDDQFSVERPDGSNFTLKIRSTKLEDSAMYFCASIRGPWEDTQYFGPGTRLTVL.

This chain links TRBV5-5 with TRBJ2-5, with a tentative D call TRBD2 (5 bases). CDR3 length: 15 residues. Per germline, CDR1 SGHKS and CDR2 YYEKEE (reference sequence). V was trimmed by 4 bases and J by 1 base, leaving 14 bases between them. CDR3 nucleotides: TGTGCCAGCAGCCCCGGGAAAGCTGTCCAAGAGACCCAGTACTTC. It specifies CASSPGKAVQETQYF.

The gene calls are TRBV5-1 and TRBJ1-1, with a weak D call TRBD1 (5 bases). Deletions cut 3 bases from V and 2 bases from J, with 8 bases between. The CDR3 spans 13 residues. Germline CDR1 SGHRS, CDR2 YFSETQ. CDR3 DNA sequence: TGCGCCAGCAGCTGGGGGGACAACACTGAAGCTTTCTTT. The encoded protein is CASSWGDNTEAFF.

This clonotype was observed many times. The V gene is TRBV19, the J gene TRBJ2-7; 7 nucleotides line up with TRBD2. Germline V lookup: CDR1 LNHDA, CDR2 SQIVND (reference sequence). This CDR3 has 15 residues. With 3 bases clipped from V and 0 bases from J, the junction kept 5 bases outside the gene matches. For the CDR3, the DNA is TGTGCCAGTAGTATCGGTGGCGGGAGCTCCTACGAGCAGTACTTC. It is translated as CASSIGGGSSYEQYF.

This chain joins TRBV6-2 or TRBV6-3 and TRBJ1-5; 8 bases are shared with TRBD1. Germline V gene sequence: CDR1 MNHEY, CDR2 SVGEGT. The CDR3 runs 15 residues. Trimming cost V 7 bases and J 9 bases; bases outside gene matches: 14. CDR3 sequence: CASTEGTGDLLPQHF. CDR3 sequence (DNA): TGTGCCAGCACCGAAGGGACAGGAGACCTCCTGCCCCAGCATTTT.

This clonotype appeared a few times. The V gene is TRBV27, the J gene TRBJ2-7; D is possibly TRBD1 or TRBD2 (6 bases each). The germline gives CDR1 MNHEY, CDR2 SMNVEV (reference sequence). This CDR3 has 16 amino acids. Trimming left V 1 base short and J 0 bases short, with 13 bases between. CDR3 protein: CASSLYGGASSYEQYF. Here the CDR3 DNA reads TGTGCCAGCAGTTTATACGGGGGCGCGAGCTCCTACGAGCAGTACTTC.

This clonotype occurred many times. The DNA for the CDR3 is TGTGCCTGGAGTGTATCGGGACAGGGGTTTCCAGATACGCAGTATTTT. The encoded protein is CAWSVSGQGFPDTQYF. This chain uses TRBV30 with TRBJ2-3; TRBD1 aligns across 10 bases. CDR1 and CDR2 (germline): GTSNPN, SVGIG (reference sequence). CDR3 length: 16 amino acids. V gave up 0 bases and J gave up 4 bases; unmatched junction bases: 7.

The chain recombines TRBV7-9 with TRBJ2-6, with a weak D call TRBD2 (5 bases). CDR1 and CDR2 (germline): SEHNR, FQNEAQ (reference sequence). This CDR3 contains 17 residues. Trimming removed 4 bases from V and 0 bases from J, with 13 bases in between. The CDR3 loop reads CASSWRQASSGANVLTF. In nucleotides, the CDR3 is TGTGCCAGCAGCTGGAGGCAAGCGTCCTCTGGGGCCAACGTCCTGACTTTC.

The V and J genes are TRBV6-1 and TRBJ2-1; 11 bases fit TRBD2. CDR3 length equals 15 residues. V dropped 7 bases and J dropped 7; count of bases not matched to a gene: 9. Germline CDR1 reads MNHNS; CDR2 reads SASEGT. The CDR3 loop is CASTVSGGAWNEQFF. DNA for the CDR3: TGTGCCAGCACCGTTAGCGGGGGGGCTTGGAATGAGCAGTTCTTC.

This chain joins TRBV6-2 or TRBV6-3 and TRBJ2-1; D is ambiguous. Germline V gene data show CDR1 as MNHEY and CDR2 as SVGEGT. The V gene lost 8 bases and the J gene lost 4 bases, with 12 bases spanning the gap. The CDR3 consists of 13 residues. CDR3 amino acids: CASGNGSYNEQFF. Here the CDR3 DNA reads TGTGCCAGCGGCAATGGATCTTACAATGAGCAGTTCTTC.

There are a few counts of this clonotype. The CDR3 here is CASSRGLATDTQYF. The CDR3, as DNA: TGTGCCAGCAGTCGAGGACTAGCGACAGATACGCAGTATTTT. The rearrangement joins TRBV6-5 to TRBJ2-3; 9 bases line up with TRBD2. Per the germline V gene, CDR1 is MNHEY and CDR2 is SVGAGI. The ends lost 5 bases at V and 3 bases at J; junction bases unmatched: 3. The CDR3 sequence is 14 residues long.

This clonotype was seen many times. The V gene is TRBV7-2, the J gene TRBJ2-1; no clear D. The germline gives CDR1 SGHTA, CDR2 FQGNSA. The V gene lost 3 bases and the J gene lost 9 bases, with 9 bases spanning the gap. This CDR3 is 12 amino acids long. The chain's CDR3 is CASSFLPGEQFF. CDR3 DNA sequence: TGTGCCAGCAGCTTTCTGCCTGGTGAGCAGTTCTTC.

The V gene is TRBV15, the J gene TRBJ2-1; D assignment may be TRBD1 or TRBD2 (5 bases each). Germline CDR1 is LNHNV and CDR2 is YYDKDF (reference sequence). This CDR3 contains 14 residues. CDR3 DNA: TGTGTCACTACCGGGAACAGGCTAAACAATGAGCAGTTCTTC. Its translation is CVTTGNRLNNEQFF.

The CDR3 spells CASSGTLGSEQFF. The DNA of the CDR3 is TGTGCCAGCAGCGGGACGTTGGGTAGTGAGCAGTTCTTC. The chain uses TRBV11-2 and TRBJ2-1, with D tentatively TRBD1 or TRBD2 (5 bases each). CDR3 length equals 13 residues. From germline, CDR1 is SGHAT and CDR2 FQNNGV. The V end lost 5 bases, the J end lost 9 bases, and 14 bases lay between the germline ends.

The sample holds a few counts of this clonotype. V usage is TRBV20-1 and J usage is TRBJ2-4, with 7 bases fitting TRBD1. Trimming at V came to 4 bases and at J to 6 bases, leaving 3 bases not matched to a gene. CDR1 is DFQATT, CDR2 SNEGSKA, per germline (reference sequence). The CDR3 is 12 amino acids. The CDR3 reads CSAKGGGNIQYF. The CDR3 DNA follows: TGCAGTGCTAAAGGGGGCGGAAACATTCAGTACTTC.